Each of the 22 T cell receptor beta chains below was sequenced from the same sample in a study of blood T cell repertoires in COVID-19. Repertoires were generated with immunoSEQ multiplex PCR, while TCRdb's copy carries only in-frame clones and drops some. The profile shows about 300,000 clones, about 87% of them singletons. Sequencing input: peripheral blood. Every receptor here comes from a woman aged 25 to 39 who had recovered from COVID-19.

J is TRBJ2-1 and V is TRBV19; 12 bases agree with TRBD2. V gave up 6 bases and J gave up 4 bases; unmatched junction bases: 4. Germline lookup yields CDR1 LNHDA and CDR2 SQIVND (reference sequence). CDR3 size: 15 residues. The CDR3 DNA follows: TGTGCCAGTAGCAGAACTAGCGGGGGGTACAATGAGCAGTTCTTC. Translation gives CASSRTSGGYNEQFF.

V usage is TRBV13 and J usage is TRBJ2-1, with 15 bases lining up with TRBD2. The length of the CDR3 is 15 residues. With 4 bases clipped from V and 12 bases from J, the junction kept 7 bases outside the gene matches. The germline V gene has CDR1 PRHDT and CDR2 FYEKMQ (reference sequence). This CDR3 reads CASSSGTSGGYVQFF. The CDR3 DNA sequence: TGTGCCAGCAGCTCAGGGACTAGCGGGGGGTACGTGCAGTTCTTC.

The J gene is TRBJ1-3, the V gene TRBV4-2; D perhaps matches TRBD1 (5 bases). Trimming shortened V by 8 bases and J by 4 bases, and 9 bases separated the two germline ends. Germline-derived CDR1 and CDR2 are LGHNA and YNFKEQ. This CDR3 has 12 residues. CDR3 amino acids: CASRGGGNTIYF. DNA for the CDR3: TGTGCCAGCCGCGGGGGGGGAAACACCATATATTTT.

This chain links TRBV19 with TRBJ1-5, with D hard to call. V lost 4 bases, J lost 0 bases, and 10 bases lay in between. Germline V gives CDR1 LNHDA, CDR2 SQIVND (reference sequence). The CDR3 spans 15 residues. CDR3 DNA sequence: TGTGCCAGTAGTAAGAGGGCCGATAGCAATCAGCCCCAGCATTTT. It encodes CASSKRADSNQPQHF. Full variable domain (outside the CDR3, taken from reference TRBV19 and TRBJ1-5): DGGITQSPKYLFRKEGQNVTLSCEQNLNHDAMYWYRQDPGQGLRLIYYSQIVNDFQKGDIAEGYSVSREKKESFPLTVTSAQKNPTAFYLCASSKRADSNQPQHFGDGTRLSIL.

The chain has TRBV6-5 and TRBJ2-2; 8 nucleotides line up with TRBD2. V trimming: 8 bases; J trimming: 7 bases; junction bases outside the gene matches: 12. This CDR3 region has 15 residues. Germline CDR1 and CDR2: MNHEY and SVGAGI. Here the CDR3 DNA reads TGTGCCAGCGGCCGGGTCGGGGGGGCGATCGGGGAGCTGTTTTTT. It is translated as CASGRVGGAIGELFF.

The genes are TRBV7-8 and TRBJ1-5; no reliable D call. The CDR3 is 13 residues long. V was pared by 0 bases and J by 6 bases, with 6 bases between. Germline-derived CDR1 and CDR2 are SGHVS and FQNEAQ. CDR3 sequence reads: CASSLALRQPQHF. In DNA form, the CDR3 reads TGTGCCAGCAGCTTAGCGTTGCGTCAGCCCCAGCATTTT.

The J gene is TRBJ2-1, the V gene TRBV27; TRBD1 aligns across 7 bases. CDR3 length: 12 residues. Germline V CDR1 and CDR2: MNHEY, SMNVEV (reference sequence). The V gene end was trimmed by 5 bases and the J gene end by 8 bases; junction bases not matched to a gene: 3. The CDR3: CASSGTVHEQFF. For the CDR3, the DNA is TGTGCCAGCAGTGGGACAGTACATGAGCAGTTCTTC.

The chain is built from TRBV9 and TRBJ1-1; D possibly corresponds to TRBD1 (6 bases). Trimming stripped 3 bases from V and 1 base from J, with 10 bases between. Germline assignment: CDR1 SGDLS and CDR2 YYNGEE. The CDR3 is made up of 14 amino acids. The CDR3 loop reads CASSAGHGNTEAFF. The CDR3 DNA sequence: TGTGCCAGCAGCGCGGGACACGGGAACACTGAAGCTTTCTTT.

The chain carries TRBV2 and TRBJ1-3; no reliable D call. This CDR3 has 14 amino acids. The germline V gene encodes CDR1 SNHLY and CDR2 FYNNEI. V gave up 4 bases and J gave up 3 bases, with 10 bases separating them. In DNA, the CDR3 is TGTGCCAGCAGTGGTTTCGGGGTTGGAAACACCATATATTTT. Translation gives CASSGFGVGNTIYF.

V and J are TRBV27 and TRBJ1-5; D perhaps matches TRBD1 (5 bases). Trimming removed 2 bases from V and 4 bases from J, with 9 bases in between. Germline V gene lookup returns CDR1 MNHEY and CDR2 SMNVEV (reference sequence). CDR3 size: 14 residues. The CDR3 is CASSLGRGNQPQHF. CDR3 bases: TGTGCCAGCAGTTTAGGTCGGGGGAATCAGCCCCAGCATTTT.

The chain combines TRBV5-6 with TRBJ2-6; 9 bases match TRBD1. After removal of 2 bases from V and 0 bases from J, the junction contained 6 bases not matched to a gene. Germline V lookup: CDR1 SGHDT, CDR2 YYEEEE. CDR3 length: 18 residues. DNA for the CDR3: TGTGCCAGCAGCTTCCGTGGGACAGGGCTCTCTGGGGCCAACGTCCTGACTTTC. The encoded protein is CASSFRGTGLSGANVLTF.

The chain has TRBV28 and TRBJ2-7; D is possibly TRBD2 (6 bases). Trimming cost V 6 bases and J 5 bases, with 14 bases left between them. Germline lookup yields CDR1 MDHEN and CDR2 SYDVKM. The CDR3 covers 13 residues. In DNA form, the CDR3 reads TGTGCCAGCAGCACGGGGGTCCTGGACGAGCAGTACTTC. Its protein product is CASSTGVLDEQYF.

Note on this clone: The junction departs from germline at one end; a sequencing error may be responsible. Other DNA sequences in this specimen translate into the identical CDR3. The rearrangement links TRBV27 to TRBJ2-2; D gene uncertain. This CDR3 has 13 residues. Germline CDR1 reads MNHEY; CDR2 reads SMNVEV (reference sequence). CDR3 sequence: CASRNTNTGELFF. The CDR3 DNA is TGTGCTAGCAGGAACACGAACACCGGGGAGCTGTTTTTT.

V usage is TRBV18 and J usage is TRBJ2-7; the D gene is possibly TRBD2 (5 bases). V dropped 6 bases and J dropped 0 bases, with 12 bases sitting between them. The CDR3 is made up of 14 amino acids. Germline loops: CDR1 KGHSH, CDR2 LQKENI. CDR3 protein: CASSPGFSSYEQYF. CDR3 bases: TGTGCCAGCTCCCCGGGATTCAGCTCCTACGAGCAGTACTTC. The whole variable domain, filled in from reference TRBV18 and TRBJ2-7, reads NAGVMQNPRHLVRRRGQEARLRCSPMKGHSHVYWYRQLPEEGLKFMVYLQKENIIDESGMPKERFSAEFPKEGPSILRIQQVVRGDSAAYFCASSPGFSSYEQYFGPGTRLTVT.

This rearrangement joins TRBV6-5 to TRBJ2-7; 10 bases line up with TRBD1. Germline V gives CDR1 MNHEY, CDR2 SVGAGI. The CDR3 totals 13 residues. The ends lost 7 bases at V and 2 bases at J; junction bases unmatched: 2. CDR3 DNA: TGTGCCAGCATTGGGACAGGGGCCTACGAGCAGTACTTC. Its translation: CASIGTGAYEQYF.

The chain is built from TRBV7-8 and TRBJ2-2; 10 bases agree with TRBD2. This CDR3 has 15 residues. The germline V gene has CDR1 SGHVS and CDR2 FQNEAQ. With V trimmed by 4 bases and J by 3 bases, 2 bases remained unmatched. The CDR3: CASSSSGGYTGELFF. The CDR3 DNA follows: TGTGCCAGCAGCTCTAGCGGGGGCTACACCGGGGAGCTGTTTTTT.

This chain connects TRBV5-1 to TRBJ1-1, with a possible D match to TRBD1 (5 bases). The germline V gene has CDR1 SGHRS and CDR2 YFSETQ. The length of the CDR3 is 13 residues. The ends were cut back, 4 bases at V and 2 bases at J, with 9 bases in the middle. The CDR3: CASSQDTNTEAFF. As DNA, the CDR3 is TGCGCCAGCAGCCAGGACACAAACACTGAAGCTTTCTTT.

This chain links TRBV4-2 with TRBJ1-4; perhaps TRBD1 as D (5 bases). This CDR3 is 14 amino acids long. V lost 6 bases to trimming and J lost 7 bases, with 15 bases between them. Germline V gene lookup returns CDR1 LGHNA and CDR2 YNFKEQ. The CDR3 coding sequence is TGTGCCAGCAGTCTATTGGGGGGGGGTGAAAAACTGTTTTTT. This translates into CASSLLGGGEKLFF.

The chain carries TRBV5-1 and TRBJ2-5, with 15 bases that match TRBD2. The CDR3 is 18 residues long. J gave up 0 bases and V 2 bases, and 5 bases lay outside the gene matches. The germline CDR1 and CDR2 sequences are SGHRS and YFSETQ. Written as DNA, the CDR3 is TGCGCCAGCAGCTTCGGGACTAGCGGGGGGACGTACCAAGAGACCCAGTACTTC. Its protein product is CASSFGTSGGTYQETQYF.

This rearrangement joins TRBV5-1 to TRBJ2-7; 12 bases match TRBD1. Unmatched junction bases numbered 4, after V lost 4 bases and J lost 2 bases. CDR1 SGHRS and CDR2 YFSETQ come from the germline V gene. The CDR3 spans 15 residues. In nucleotides, the CDR3 is TGCGCCAGCAGCCCCGGGACAGGGGGCCCCTACGAGCAGTACTTC. Residues: CASSPGTGGPYEQYF.

This clone showed up just a few times. The chain joins TRBV2 to TRBJ2-1, with TRBD2 matching over 9 bases. V was pared by 3 bases and J by 0 bases, with 6 bases of the junction left unmatched. Germline V gene sequence: CDR1 SNHLY, CDR2 FYNNEI. This CDR3 contains 17 residues. CDR3 coding DNA: TGTGCCAGCAGTGATGGGAAGCGGGGGGCCTCCTACAATGAGCAGTTCTTC. Translated, it gives CASSDGKRGASYNEQFF.

V usage is TRBV7-2 and J usage is TRBJ2-5; TRBD2 matches at 7 bases. CDR3 length: 17 residues. In germline, CDR1 is SGHTA, CDR2 FQGNSA. V lost 5 bases and J lost 2; bases outside the gene matches: 14. CDR3 region: CASSLGLGPPFQETQYF. DNA for the CDR3: TGTGCCAGCAGCCTCGGACTAGGCCCCCCCTTTCAAGAGACCCAGTACTTC.